A selection of T cell receptor beta chains follows, all from one sample in a study of cytomegalovirus exposure and HLA in healthy donors. Produced via immunoSEQ multiplex PCR; TCRdb's table is partial and in-frame only. Seen here are about 59,000 clones, about 77% observed once, and the top ten hold roughly 7.1%. The sequencing input was PBMCs. All receptors come from a man aged 30 to 45 in good health and CMV-seropositive. The CDR3 runs from the conserved cysteine through the conserved F or W. A D gene is named only where the DNA matches it firmly. Rows may omit the clone size; those that give it use once, few, many or a size class.

v_call	d_call	j_call	clone_size	cdr3_aa	cdr3_nt
TRBV27	TRBD1	TRBJ2-2	.	CADPGQGLAGELFF	TGTGCCGACCCAGGACAGGGGCTGGCCGGGGAGCTGTTTTTT
TRBV28	.	TRBJ1-6	.	CASSLPGDGSYNSPLHF	TGTGCCAGCAGTTTACCAGGGGACGGCTCCTATAATTCACCCCTCCACTTT
TRBV7-2	TRBD1	TRBJ2-7	.	CASSLVRIWDRTDYEQYF	TGTGCCAGCAGCTTAGTCAGGATTTGGGACAGGACCGACTACGAGCAGTACTTC
TRBV28	.	TRBJ1-2	.	CASSLGRQVAGYTF	TGTGCCAGCAGTTTAGGCAGACAAGTGGCTGGCTACACCTTC
TRBV7-2	.	TRBJ2-2	.	CASNQDSGELFF	TGTGCCAGCAACCAGGACAGCGGGGAGCTGTTTTTT
TRBV6-1	.	TRBJ2-5	.	CASSEARDTQYF	TGTGCCAGCAGTGAAGCCAGGGATACCCAGTACTTC
TRBV2	TRBD1	TRBJ1-6	.	CARGQGDSLLHF	TGTGCCAGGGGACAGGGGGATTCACTCCTCCACTTT
TRBV28	.	TRBJ1-2	.	CASSGFPTAGSGYGYTF	TGTGCCAGCAGTGGCTTCCCGACAGCGGGTAGCGGCTATGGCTACACCTTC
TRBV15	.	TRBJ1-2	.	CATSRDRGDYGYTF	TGTGCCACCAGCAGAGATCGAGGAGATTATGGCTACACCTTC
TRBV7-3	.	TRBJ1-1	.	CASSPGARGTEAFF	TGTGCCAGCAGCCCAGGGGCGCGGGGGACTGAAGCTTTCTTT
TRBV9	.	TRBJ1-1	.	CASSVGQWNTEAFF	TGTGCCAGCAGCGTAGGACAGTGGAACACTGAAGCTTTCTTT
TRBV6-5	.	TRBJ1-1	.	CASSYQGTAFF	TGTGCCAGCAGTTATCAGGGGACGGCTTTCTTT
TRBV5-4	TRBD1	TRBJ1-2	few	CASTASGTGYGYGYTF	TGTGCCAGCACCGCCTCCGGGACAGGGTACGGCTATGGCTACACCTTC
TRBV5-1	.	TRBJ1-1	.	CASSFGPRRVSTEAFF	TGCGCCAGCAGCTTCGGGCCCCGCAGGGTGAGCACTGAAGCTTTCTTT
TRBV7-2	TRBD1	TRBJ1-2	.	CASSPWVGQGGYGYTF	TGTGCCAGCAGCCCGTGGGTTGGACAGGGAGGCTATGGCTACACCTTC
TRBV27	TRBD1	TRBJ1-4	.	CASRGTAFEKLFF	TGTGCCAGCCGCGGGACAGCGTTTGAAAAACTGTTTTTT
TRBV4-2	.	TRBJ2-7	.	CASSQSQGTRAYEQYF	TGTGCCAGCAGCCAATCGCAGGGGACAAGAGCTTACGAGCAGTACTTC
TRBV2	TRBD1	TRBJ1-6	.	CAGGDRGSSYNSPLHF	TGTGCCGGAGGTGACAGGGGGAGCTCCTATAATTCACCCCTCCACTTT
TRBV7-3	.	TRBJ2-5	.	CASSQGETQYF	TGTGCCAGTAGTCAGGGAGAGACCCAGTACTTC
TRBV5-1	TRBD2	TRBJ2-5	.	CASSSGLAGETQYF	TGCGCCAGCAGCTCGGGACTAGCGGGGGAGACCCAGTACTTC
TRBV9	.	TRBJ2-1	.	CASSVSRSSNEQFF	TGTGCCAGCAGCGTATCCCGAAGTAGCAATGAGCAGTTCTTC
TRBV6-6	TRBD1	TRBJ1-2	.	CASSPGTGYGYTF	TGTGCCAGCAGCCCCGGGACAGGCTATGGCTACACCTTC
TRBV7-6	.	TRBJ1-1	few	CASSLLNTEAFF	TGTGCCAGCAGCCTTCTGAACACTGAAGCTTTCTTT
TRBV19	.	TRBJ1-5	.	CASSIRVREQPQHF	TGTGCCAGTAGTATCAGGGTGCGGGAGCAGCCCCAGCATTTT
TRBV28	.	TRBJ1-6	.	CASSPQYRFRSSYNSPLHF	TGTGCCAGCAGTCCTCAATACAGGTTCAGGAGCTCCTATAATTCACCCCTCCACTTT
TRBV2	TRBD1	TRBJ1-1	.	CASSRTGLNTEAFF	TGTGCCAGCAGTCGGACAGGGTTGAACACTGAAGCTTTCTTT
TRBV5-4	TRBD1	TRBJ2-5	few	CASSLGGAQETQYF	TGTGCCAGCAGCTTAGGGGGCGCGCAAGAGACCCAGTACTTC
TRBV5-4	TRBD1	TRBJ1-2	.	CASSFTGTAYGYTF	TGTGCCAGCAGCTTTACCGGGACAGCCTATGGCTACACCTTC
TRBV7-3	TRBD1	TRBJ1-1	.	CASSLIRETGGEAFF	TGTGCCAGCAGCTTAATACGGGAAACAGGGGGCGAAGCTTTCTTT
TRBV7-3	.	TRBJ2-3	.	CASSLWDTNTQYF	TGTGCCAGCAGCTTGTGGGACACAAATACGCAGTATTTT
TRBV7-9	TRBD2	TRBJ2-2	.	CASTRTSGGRTGELFF	TGTGCCAGCACCAGGACTAGCGGGGGGCGAACCGGGGAGCTGTTTTTT
TRBV30	.	TRBJ1-3	.	CASRLSGGNTIYF	TGTGCCTCCAGGTTATCGGGGGGAAACACCATATATTTT
TRBV7-2	TRBD1	TRBJ2-5	.	CASSRQGLKETQYF	TGTGCCAGTTCGCGACAGGGGCTGAAAGAGACCCAGTACTTC
TRBV7-9	.	TRBJ1-3	few	CASSLTSGRGNTIYF	TGTGCCAGCAGCTTAACCTCCGGGAGAGGAAACACCATATATTTT
TRBV28	TRBD1	TRBJ1-5	.	CASRFTGTGANQPQHF	TGTGCCAGCAGGTTCACCGGGACAGGGGCTAATCAGCCCCAGCATTTT
TRBV28	TRBD2	TRBJ2-3	.	CASSFPGRGGTDTQYF	TGTGCCAGCAGTTTCCCTGGGCGGGGGGGCACAGATACGCAGTATTTT
TRBV27	.	TRBJ1-2	.	CASSSQGFSYGYTF	TGTGCCAGCAGTTCACAGGGTTTTTCCTATGGCTACACCTTC
TRBV10-3	TRBD1	TRBJ1-5	.	CAINSVGTGDQPQHF	TGTGCCATCAACTCGGTAGGGACAGGAGATCAGCCCCAGCATTTT
TRBV29-1	.	TRBJ1-2	.	CSVEDSSGYTF	TGCAGCGTTGAAGACAGTTCAGGCTACACCTTC
TRBV7-9	TRBD1	TRBJ2-7	.	CASSLRPGQGLYEQYF	TGTGCCAGCAGCTTAAGGCCGGGACAGGGATTATACGAGCAGTACTTC
TRBV29-1	TRBD1	TRBJ1-1	.	CSVAGQVDRTEAFF	TGCAGCGTAGCGGGACAGGTGGACCGGACTGAAGCTTTCTTT
TRBV7-2	.	TRBJ1-5	.	CASSPGIIGNQPQHF	TGTGCCAGCAGTCCAGGTATTATAGGCAATCAGCCCCAGCATTTT
TRBV6-6	.	TRBJ1-3	.	CASSLTGSGNTIYF	TGTGCCAGCAGTTTGACAGGCTCTGGAAACACCATATATTTT
TRBV11-2	.	TRBJ2-5	.	CASSSYQETQYF	TGTGCCAGCAGCTCGTACCAAGAGACCCAGTACTTC
TRBV30	TRBD1	TRBJ2-3	.	CAWSPADRVGDTQYF	TGTGCCTGGAGTCCCGCGGACAGGGTGGGAGATACGCAGTATTTT
TRBV6-6	TRBD1	TRBJ2-1	few	CASRRAGTALEQFF	TGTGCCAGCAGACGAGCCGGGACAGCTCTGGAGCAGTTCTTC
TRBV6-1	.	TRBJ1-1	few	CASTREGGTEAFF	TGTGCCAGCACCCGGGAGGGGGGCACTGAAGCTTTCTTT
TRBV10-3	TRBD1	TRBJ1-1	few	CAIGADRGRSTEAFF	TGTGCCATCGGCGCGGACAGGGGGCGAAGCACTGAAGCTTTCTTT
TRBV5-1	TRBD2	TRBJ2-5	.	CASSFVGTSVETQYF	TGCGCCAGCAGCTTCGTCGGGACTAGCGTTGAGACCCAGTACTTC
TRBV7-6	.	TRBJ2-7	.	CASSLGPSTYEQYF	TGTGCCAGCAGCTTGGGGCCGTCAACCTACGAGCAGTACTTC
TRBV27	.	TRBJ1-2	.	CASSSKQGNYGYTF	TGTGCCAGCAGTTCGAAACAGGGCAACTATGGCTACACCTTC
TRBV28	TRBD1	TRBJ1-1	few	CASSEPGQGVGEAFF	TGTGCCAGCAGCGAACCGGGACAGGGGGTTGGTGAAGCTTTCTTT
TRBV9	TRBD1	TRBJ1-6	.	CASSVDGTAHSNSPLHF	TGTGCCAGCAGCGTAGATGGGACAGCTCATAGTAATTCACCCCTCCACTTT
TRBV6-5	.	TRBJ1-5	once	CASSRTEPSNQPRHF	TGTGCCAGCAGTAGGACAGAACCTAGCAATCAGCCCCGGCATTTT
TRBV30	.	TRBJ2-2	.	CAWRSPGGGSGELFF	TGTGCCTGGAGAAGCCCGGGTGGAGGGTCCGGGGAGCTGTTTTTT
TRBV5-4	.	TRBJ2-5	.	CASSSPPGTPGEETQYF	TGTGCCAGCAGCTCCCCCCCCGGGACCCCGGGGGAAGAGACCCAGTACTTC
TRBV7-8	TRBD1	TRBJ1-4	.	CASSLVLPGQFNEKLFF	TGTGCCAGCAGCTTAGTGTTACCGGGACAGTTTAATGAAAAACTGTTTTTT
TRBV10-3	TRBD1	TRBJ1-5	few	CAISLTGVDQPQHF	TGTGCCATCAGTTTGACAGGGGTCGATCAGCCCCAGCATTTT
TRBV10-3	.	TRBJ2-7	.	CAISDPGHSYEQYF	TGTGCCATCAGTGACCCGGGACACTCCTACGAGCAGTACTTC
TRBV5-1	.	TRBJ2-5	few	CASSPPGVGEQYF	TGCGCCAGCAGCCCCCCCGGGGTCGGGGAGCAGTACTTC